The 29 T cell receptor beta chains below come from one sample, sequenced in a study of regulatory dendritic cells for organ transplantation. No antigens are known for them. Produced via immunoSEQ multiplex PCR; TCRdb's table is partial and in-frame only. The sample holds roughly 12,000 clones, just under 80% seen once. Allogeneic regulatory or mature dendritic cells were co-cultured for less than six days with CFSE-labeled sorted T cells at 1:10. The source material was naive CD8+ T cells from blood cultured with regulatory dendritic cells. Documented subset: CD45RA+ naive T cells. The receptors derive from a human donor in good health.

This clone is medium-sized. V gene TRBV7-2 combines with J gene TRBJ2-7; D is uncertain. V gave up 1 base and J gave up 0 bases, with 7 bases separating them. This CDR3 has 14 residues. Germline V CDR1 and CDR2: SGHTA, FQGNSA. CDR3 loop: CASSLGMASYEQYF. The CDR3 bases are TGTGCCAGCAGCTTAGGAATGGCCTCCTACGAGCAGTACTTC.

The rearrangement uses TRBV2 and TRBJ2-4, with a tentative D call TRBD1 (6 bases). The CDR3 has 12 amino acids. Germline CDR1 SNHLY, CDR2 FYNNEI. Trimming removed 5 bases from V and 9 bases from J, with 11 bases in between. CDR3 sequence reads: CASSKGDIIQYF. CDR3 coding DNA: TGTGCCAGCAGTAAGGGGGACATCATTCAGTACTTC.

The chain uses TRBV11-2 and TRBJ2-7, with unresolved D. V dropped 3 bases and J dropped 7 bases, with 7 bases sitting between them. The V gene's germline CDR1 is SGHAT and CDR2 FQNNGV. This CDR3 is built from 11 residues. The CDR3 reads CASSLPREQYF. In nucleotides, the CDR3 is TGTGCCAGCAGCTTGCCCCGGGAGCAGTACTTC.

CDR3 coding DNA: TGTGCCAGCTCACCAACATTACAGGGTGGCAATGAGCAGTTCTTC. This codes for CASSPTLQGGNEQFF. This chain links TRBV18 with TRBJ2-1; a weak D match, TRBD1 (6 bases). CDR1 and CDR2 from the germline V gene are KGHSH and LQKENI. Trimming removed 2 bases from V and 6 bases from J, with 14 bases in between. The CDR3 runs to 15 residues. Full variable domain (remainder filled in from reference TRBV18 and TRBJ2-1): NAGVMQNPRHLVRRRGQEARLRCSPMKGHSHVYWYRQLPEEGLKFMVYLQKENIIDESGMPKERFSAEFPKEGPSILRIQQVVRGDSAAYFCASSPTLQGGNEQFFGPGTRLTVL.

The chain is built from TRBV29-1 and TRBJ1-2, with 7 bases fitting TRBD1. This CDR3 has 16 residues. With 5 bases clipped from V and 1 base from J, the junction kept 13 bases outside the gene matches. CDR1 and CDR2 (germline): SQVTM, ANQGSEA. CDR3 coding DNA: TGCAGCGTTTTTTCGGGACAGCTCTATGTTAACTATGGCTACACCTTC. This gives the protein CSVFSGQLYVNYGYTF.

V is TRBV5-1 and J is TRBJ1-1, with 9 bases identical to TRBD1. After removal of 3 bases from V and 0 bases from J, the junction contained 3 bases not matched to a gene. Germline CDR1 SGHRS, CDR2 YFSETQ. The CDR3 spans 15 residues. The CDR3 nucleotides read TGCGCCAGCAGCTATGGGACAGGGATGAACACTGAAGCTTTCTTT. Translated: CASSYGTGMNTEAFF.

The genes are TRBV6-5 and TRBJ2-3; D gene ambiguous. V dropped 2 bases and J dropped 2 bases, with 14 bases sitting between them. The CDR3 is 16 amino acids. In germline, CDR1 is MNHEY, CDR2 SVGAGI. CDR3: CASSYAKVTLTDTQYF. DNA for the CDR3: TGTGCCAGCAGTTACGCTAAAGTAACCCTCACAGATACGCAGTATTTT.

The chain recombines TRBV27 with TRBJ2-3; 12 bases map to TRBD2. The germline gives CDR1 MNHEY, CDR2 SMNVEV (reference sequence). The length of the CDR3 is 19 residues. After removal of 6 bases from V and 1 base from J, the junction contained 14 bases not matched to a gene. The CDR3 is CASSSGLAGTSAGTDTQYF. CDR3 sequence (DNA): TGTGCCAGCAGCTCCGGACTAGCGGGGACCAGCGCGGGCACAGATACGCAGTATTTT.

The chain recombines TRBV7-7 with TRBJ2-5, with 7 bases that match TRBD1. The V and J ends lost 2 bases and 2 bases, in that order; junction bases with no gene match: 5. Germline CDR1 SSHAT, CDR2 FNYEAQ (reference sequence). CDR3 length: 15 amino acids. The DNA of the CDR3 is TGTGCCAGCAGCTTAAGGAAGACAGGGCAAGAGACCCAGTACTTC. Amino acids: CASSLRKTGQETQYF.

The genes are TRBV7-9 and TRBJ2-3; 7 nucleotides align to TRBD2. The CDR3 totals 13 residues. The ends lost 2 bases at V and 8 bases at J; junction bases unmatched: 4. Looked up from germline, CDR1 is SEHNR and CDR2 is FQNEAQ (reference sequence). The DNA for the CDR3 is TGTGCCAGCAGCTTAATGGGGGAGGGTACGCAGTATTTT. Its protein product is CASSLMGEGTQYF.

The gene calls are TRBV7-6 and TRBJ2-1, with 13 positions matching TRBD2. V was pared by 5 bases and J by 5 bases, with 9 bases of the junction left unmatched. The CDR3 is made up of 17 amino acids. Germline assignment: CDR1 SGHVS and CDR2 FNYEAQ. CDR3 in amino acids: CASSPRRTSGGDNEQFF. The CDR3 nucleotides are TGTGCCAGCAGCCCAAGAAGGACTAGCGGGGGTGACAATGAGCAGTTCTTC. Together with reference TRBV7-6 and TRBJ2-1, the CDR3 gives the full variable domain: GAGVSQSPRYKVTKRGQDVALRCDPISGHVSLYWYRQALGQGPEFLTYFNYEAQQDKSGLPNDRFSAERPEGSISTLTIQRTEQRDSAMYRCASSPRRTSGGDNEQFFGPGTRLTVL.

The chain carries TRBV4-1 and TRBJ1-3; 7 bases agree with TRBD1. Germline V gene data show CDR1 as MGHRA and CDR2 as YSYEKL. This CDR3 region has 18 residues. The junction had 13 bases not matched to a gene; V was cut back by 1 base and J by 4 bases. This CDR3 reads CASSQGTYLTGAGNTIYF. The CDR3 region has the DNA TGCGCCAGCAGCCAAGGAACTTATTTAACAGGGGCAGGAAACACCATATATTTT.

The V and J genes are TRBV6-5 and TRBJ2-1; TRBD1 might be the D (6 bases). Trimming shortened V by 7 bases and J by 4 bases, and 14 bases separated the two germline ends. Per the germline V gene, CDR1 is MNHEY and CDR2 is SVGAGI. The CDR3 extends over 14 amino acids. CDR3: CASTKGDLYNEQFF. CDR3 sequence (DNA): TGTGCCAGCACCAAGGGGGACCTATACAATGAGCAGTTCTTC.

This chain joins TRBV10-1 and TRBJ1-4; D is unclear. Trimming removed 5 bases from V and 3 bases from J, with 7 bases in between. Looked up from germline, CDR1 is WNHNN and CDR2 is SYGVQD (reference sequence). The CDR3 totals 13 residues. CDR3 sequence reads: CASSPGPNEKLFF. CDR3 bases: TGCGCCAGCAGTCCGGGTCCTAATGAAAAACTGTTTTTT.

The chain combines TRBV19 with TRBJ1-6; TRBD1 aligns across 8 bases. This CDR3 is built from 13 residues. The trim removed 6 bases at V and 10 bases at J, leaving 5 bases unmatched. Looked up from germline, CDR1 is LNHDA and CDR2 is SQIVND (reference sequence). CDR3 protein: CASSRTGSSPLHF. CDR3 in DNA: TGTGCCAGTAGCAGGACAGGGAGCTCACCCCTCCACTTT.

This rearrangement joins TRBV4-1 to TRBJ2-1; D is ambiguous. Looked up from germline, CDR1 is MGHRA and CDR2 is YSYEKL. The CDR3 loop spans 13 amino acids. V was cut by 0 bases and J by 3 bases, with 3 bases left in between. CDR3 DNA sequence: TGCGCCAGCAGCCAAGATAGCTACAATGAGCAGTTCTTC. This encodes CASSQDSYNEQFF.

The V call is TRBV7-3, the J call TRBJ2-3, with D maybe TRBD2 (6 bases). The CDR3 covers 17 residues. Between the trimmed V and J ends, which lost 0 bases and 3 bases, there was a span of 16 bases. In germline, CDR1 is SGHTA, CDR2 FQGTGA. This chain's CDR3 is CASSLTGGLRSTDTQYF. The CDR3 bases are TGTGCCAGCAGCTTAACGGGGGGACTTAGAAGTACAGATACGCAGTATTTT.

CDR3 coding DNA: TGCGCCAGCAGCTCCTGGACTAGCGGGGGGGGGAGCTCCTACAATGAGCAGTTCTTC. Translation: CASSSWTSGGGSSYNEQFF. The J gene is TRBJ2-1, the V gene TRBV5-1; TRBD2 aligns across 15 bases. The CDR3 is 19 amino acids. CDR1 and CDR2 (germline): SGHRS, YFSETQ. Unmatched junction bases numbered 7, after V lost 3 bases and J lost 0 bases.

DNA of the CDR3: TGTGCCAGCTCACCCGGGACAGGGACCGGGGAGCTGTTTTTT. Amino acids: CASSPGTGTGELFF. This sequence joins TRBV18 and TRBJ2-2; 9 bases fit TRBD1. This CDR3 comprises 14 residues. Germline CDR1 KGHSH, CDR2 LQKENI. J lost 5 bases, V lost 3 bases, and 1 base had no gene match. Together with reference TRBV18 and TRBJ2-2, the CDR3 gives the full variable domain: NAGVMQNPRHLVRRRGQEARLRCSPMKGHSHVYWYRQLPEEGLKFMVYLQKENIIDESGMPKERFSAEFPKEGPSILRIQQVVRGDSAAYFCASSPGTGTGELFFGEGSRLTVL.

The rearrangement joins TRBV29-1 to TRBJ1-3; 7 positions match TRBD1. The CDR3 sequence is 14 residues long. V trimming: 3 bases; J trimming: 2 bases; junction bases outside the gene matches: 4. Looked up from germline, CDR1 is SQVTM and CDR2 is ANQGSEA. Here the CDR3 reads CSVDSTGTGNTIYF. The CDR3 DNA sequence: TGCAGCGTTGACTCGACAGGGACTGGAAACACCATATATTTT.

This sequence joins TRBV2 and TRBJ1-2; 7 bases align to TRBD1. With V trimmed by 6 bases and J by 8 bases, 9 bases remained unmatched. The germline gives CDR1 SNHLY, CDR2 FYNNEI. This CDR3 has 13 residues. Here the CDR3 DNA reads TGTGCCAGCAGCATAGGACAGGTAGACGGCTACACCTTC. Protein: CASSIGQVDGYTF.

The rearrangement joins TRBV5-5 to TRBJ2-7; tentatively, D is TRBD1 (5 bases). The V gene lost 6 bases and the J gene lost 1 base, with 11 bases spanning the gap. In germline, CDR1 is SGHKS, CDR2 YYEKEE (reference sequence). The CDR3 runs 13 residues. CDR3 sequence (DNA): TGTGCCAGCACCGTCAGGGAATCCTACGAGCAGTACTTC. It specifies CASTVRESYEQYF.

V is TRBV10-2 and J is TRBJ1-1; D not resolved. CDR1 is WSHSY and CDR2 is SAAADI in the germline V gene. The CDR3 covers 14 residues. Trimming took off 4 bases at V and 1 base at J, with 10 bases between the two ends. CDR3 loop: CASSVGSTNTEAFF. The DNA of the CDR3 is TGCGCCAGCAGTGTCGGGTCAACGAACACTGAAGCTTTCTTT.

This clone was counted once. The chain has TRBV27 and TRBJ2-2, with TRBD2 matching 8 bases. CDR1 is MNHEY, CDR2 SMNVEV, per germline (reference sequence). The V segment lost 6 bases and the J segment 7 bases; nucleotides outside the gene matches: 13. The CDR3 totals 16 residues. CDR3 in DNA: TGTGCCAGCAGCACTCCGGGACTAGGGCCCAGCGGGGAGCTGTTTTTT. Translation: CASSTPGLGPSGELFF.

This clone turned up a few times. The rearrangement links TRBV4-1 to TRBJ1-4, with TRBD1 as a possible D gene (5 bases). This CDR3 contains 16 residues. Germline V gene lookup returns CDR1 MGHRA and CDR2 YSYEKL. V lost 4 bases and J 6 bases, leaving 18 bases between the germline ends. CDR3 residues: CASSPPPGVVDEKLFF. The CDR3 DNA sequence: TGCGCCAGCAGCCCACCTCCGGGGGTTGTGGATGAAAAACTGTTTTTT.

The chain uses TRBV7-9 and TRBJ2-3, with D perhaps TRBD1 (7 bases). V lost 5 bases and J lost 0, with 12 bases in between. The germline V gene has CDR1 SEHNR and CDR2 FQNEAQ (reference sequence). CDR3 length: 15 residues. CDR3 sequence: CASSIQGGSTDTQYF. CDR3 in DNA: TGTGCCAGCAGCATCCAGGGGGGAAGCACAGATACGCAGTATTTT.

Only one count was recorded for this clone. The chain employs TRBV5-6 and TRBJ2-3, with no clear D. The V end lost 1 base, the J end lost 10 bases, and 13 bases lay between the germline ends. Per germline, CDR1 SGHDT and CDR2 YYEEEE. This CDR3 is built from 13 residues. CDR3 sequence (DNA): TGTGCCAGCAGCTTGAGCCCGGGTAAAGCGCAGTATTTT. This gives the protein CASSLSPGKAQYF.

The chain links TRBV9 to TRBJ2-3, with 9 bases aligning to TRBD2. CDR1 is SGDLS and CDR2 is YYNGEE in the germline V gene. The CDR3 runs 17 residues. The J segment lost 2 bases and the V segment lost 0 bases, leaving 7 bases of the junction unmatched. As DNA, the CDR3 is TGTGCCAGCAGCGTAGTAGTTAGCGGGGGCCCCACAGATACGCAGTATTTT. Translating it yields CASSVVVSGGPTDTQYF. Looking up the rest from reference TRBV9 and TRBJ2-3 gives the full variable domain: DSGVTQTPKHLITATGQRVTLRCSPRSGDLSVYWYQQSLDQGLQFLIQYYNGEERAKGNILERFSAQQFPDLHSELNLSSLELGDSALYFCASSVVVSGGPTDTQYFGPGTRLTVL.

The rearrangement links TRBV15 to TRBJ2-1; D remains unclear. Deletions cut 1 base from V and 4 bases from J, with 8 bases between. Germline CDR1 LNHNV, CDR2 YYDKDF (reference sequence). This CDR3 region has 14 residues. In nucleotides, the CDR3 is TGTGCCACCAGCAGAGGGGCCCAATACAATGAGCAGTTCTTC. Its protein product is CATSRGAQYNEQFF.